There are a few counts of the clone carrying this T cell receptor beta chain. Its antigen is unidentified. Germline values: CDR1 SEHNR, CDR2 FQNEAQ (reference sequence). CDR3 size: 14 residues. Trimming pared 1 base from V and 10 bases from J, leaving 16 bases between. This entry belongs to a study of response to subunit inactivated influenza vaccine. Study-level points and caveats: There was a suggestion from the authors that each seasonal influenza vaccination recruits few new T cells.

MiXCR, applied by TCRdb to the RT-PCR reads, yields one record per CDR3 protein. The sample yields about 190,000 distinct CDR3 sequences, approximately 14% seen once. The chain links TRBV7-9 to TRBJ1-1; no firm D call. The TCR originated in a man aged 50 to 59 who received an inactivated influenza vaccine. The sequencing here drew on CD8+ T cells sorted from PBMCs, taken 4 to 6 days after vaccination. In DNA form, the CDR3 reads TGTGCCAGCAGCTTAGTTAAATCGGGCCTCAGAGCTTTCTTT. Its translation: CASSLVKSGLRAFF.